This T cell receptor (beta chain) derives from a study of OX40 agonist ivuxolimab in advanced cancers. General study results and limits: No antigen was identified for the clonally expanded peripheral T cells.

People who had autoimmune disease history or systemic immunosuppression were excluded. Sequencing used immunoSEQ multiplex PCR; TCRdb keeps in-frame clones, though not all of them. The profile shows approximately 58,000 clones, 80% to 90% of them singletons. Details on this clone: Its antigen remains unknown.

Germline CDR1 is MDHEN and CDR2 is SYDVKM. The CDR3 is 12 amino acids. V was shortened by 6 bases and J by 1 base, with 4 bases between the two germline ends. Sequences were derived from CD4+ or CD8+ T cells sorted from blood, sampled in a trial of the OX40 agonist ivuxolimab. The chain has TRBV28 and TRBJ2-1; no definite D call. The origin of this receptor is an adult with an advanced solid tumor such as melanoma, head and neck, liver or kidney cancer. CDR3 in DNA: TGTGCCAGCAGCAGATCCTACAATGAGCAGTTCTTC. Its translation: CASSRSYNEQFF.